This paragraph reports one TCR beta chain. This receptor's antigen is unknown. Base qualities are not recorded, but no much larger clone differs from it by a single base. This sample is drawn from a study of blood T cell repertoires in COVID-19 (dated by TCRdb to the early 2020s). Background for the entire study: Samples covering the acute and convalescent phases of COVID-19 were provided by collaborators in the United States, Italy and Spain. The material from the prospective study consisted of cDNA or gDNA derived from T cells, B-cell-depleted T cells, or PBMCs. The dataset comprised deeply sampled blood TCRbeta repertoires from subjects exposed to, actively infected with, or recovered from COVID-19. A freely available public database, intended as a resource for researchers studying the immune response to SARS-CoV-2, is where the repertoires were released. The samples were drawn from the first 160 participants of the ongoing ImmuneRACE study and from 1,254 subjects provided by 6 global collaborators. Nearly every sample came with metadata listing a de-identified subject ID, COVID-19 status, age in years and sex. Where available, HLA class I and class II types were obtained from metadata supplied by the sample provider rather than from assay-based typing.

The collaborating institutions used their own protocols to collect whole blood in K2EDTA tubes. For TCRbeta analysis, collaborator samples were shipped as frozen whole blood, as isolated PBMCs, or as DNA extracted from either sample type. TCRbeta CDR3 regions were amplified from genomic DNA by means of the immunoSEQ Assay, a bias-controlled multiplex PCR. The authors' pipeline ran thus. The number of nucleated cells in each sample was estimated from the amplification of reference gene primers within the assay. To quantify the absolute abundance of each unique TCRbeta CDR3 rearrangement, sequence reads were collapsed and filtered. Productive Simpson clonality was computed per sample as the square root of Simpson's diversity index over productive rearrangements. TCRdb took this table from immuneACCESS and kept in-frame rearrangements with V and J called. Such tables lack part of the clones; where checked against another copy, unresolved V genes explain under half of the gap, and the rest is unexplained. V and J calls and clone size are given by that table; D and trimming were obtained from the DNA. Present in this sample are over 200,000 clones, around nine tenths of which were seen just once. The biggest ten clones account for roughly 0.7% of the sample.

Beyond this particular receptor, the publication reports: Clinical and demographic metadata were provided uncurated, with the amount varying by source and participant.

CDR1 and CDR2 are drawn from the germline V gene: MNHEY, SVGAGI. The CDR3 holds 15 amino acids from the cysteine to the phenylalanine. Just the 45-base CDR3 DNA is kept, in frame starting at base 1. Trimming accounts for 5 bases at V and 6 bases at J, while the number of junction bases matched to no gene is 12. In this chain, TRBV6-5 is recombined with TRBJ2-7; TRBD2 fits 8 bases in the junction. Sequencing was performed on peripheral blood. The source of this sequence is a man aged 40-49 years with acute or convalescent COVID-19. CDR3 region: CASSTGPWLAGEQYF. The DNA sequence is given as TGTGCCAGCAGTACGGGCCCCTGGCTAGCGGGCGAGCAGTACTTC.